This TCR beta chain comes out of a study of graft-versus-host responses after intestinal transplantation. Overall study context: Transplant recipients had multivisceral, liver-intestinal, or isolated intestinal grafts. Every one of the recipients received anti-thymocyte globulin induction and afterwards took tacrolimus and steroids for roughly three years.

Sequenced by immunoSEQ multiplex PCR; TCRdb stores in-frame clones only, minus some. Found here are roughly 130,000 clones, around 90% of them singletons; the top ten hold around 0.2%. Turning to this clone: The antigen remains undetermined.

Study findings and constraints: Where graft-donor T cell macrochimerism was present, patients had high graft-versus-host to host-versus-graft clonal ratios in allografts. Among recipient marrow samples, GvH clones were found; some appeared first in ileum or blood.

Germline V gene lookup returns CDR1 MGHRA and CDR2 YSYEKL. The ends were cut back, 0 bases at V and 1 base at J, with 9 bases in the middle. The CDR3 loop spans 15 amino acids. This sample comprised unstimulated CD4+ T cells sorted from spleen or lymph node cells, obtained before intestinal transplant. The chain employs TRBV4-1 and TRBJ1-1; the D is unclear. The clonotype was recovered from a human donor who received an intestinal transplant. This CDR3 reads CASSQDTTPNTEAFF. The CDR3 region has the DNA TGCGCCAGCAGCCAAGATACGACCCCGAACACTGAAGCTTTCTTT.